This passage covers 28 T cell receptor beta chains from one sample sequenced in a study of OX40 agonist ivuxolimab in advanced cancers. Method: immunoSEQ multiplex PCR; TCRdb's copy keeps in-frame clones and lacks some. This sample yields about 84,000 clones, of which more than 75% are seen a single time; less than 3.5% belongs to the top ten. This specimen consisted of CD4+ or CD8+ T cells sorted from blood, obtained in a trial of the OX40 agonist ivuxolimab. The receptors were gathered from an adult with an advanced solid tumor such as melanoma, head and neck, liver or kidney cancer.

The J gene is TRBJ2-7, the V gene TRBV28; D gene ambiguous. CDR1 and CDR2 (germline): MDHEN, SYDVKM. The V gene lost 2 bases and the J gene lost 0 bases, with 5 bases spanning the gap. The CDR3 is made up of 13 amino acids. CDR3 in amino acids: CASSLSPSYEQYV. As DNA, the CDR3 is TGTGCCAGCAGTTTAAGTCCCTCCTACGAGCAGTACGTC.

The rearrangement links TRBV12-2 to TRBJ2-7; the table gives TRBD2 as D, unverified against the DNA. TRBV12-2 is noted as a pseudogene. The CDR3 extends over 13 amino acids. CDR3 coding DNA: TGTGCAAGTCGCTTAGGGCTAGCCTACGAGCAGTACTTC. The encoded protein is CASRLGLAYEQYF.

The rearrangement uses TRBV7-2 and TRBJ1-5; perhaps TRBD1 as D (5 bases). The germline gives CDR1 SGHTA, CDR2 FQGNSA. CDR3 length: 14 amino acids. Between the trimmed V and J ends, which lost 4 bases and 3 bases, there was a span of 10 bases. This chain's CDR3 is CASSSGHPNQPQHF. For the CDR3, the DNA is TGTGCCAGCAGCTCAGGGCACCCCAATCAGCCCCAGCATTTT. Variable domain in full (rest from reference TRBV7-2 and TRBJ1-5): GAGVSQSPSNKVTEKGKDVELRCDPISGHTALYWYRQSLGQGLEFLIYFQGNSAPDKSGLPSDRFSAERTGGSVSTLTIQRTQQEDSAVYLCASSSGHPNQPQHFGDGTRLSIL.

The chain uses TRBV18 and TRBJ2-2; tentatively, D is TRBD1 (5 bases). Trimming removed 2 bases at V and 5 bases at J, with 9 bases between. This CDR3 comprises 14 residues. Germline V CDR1 and CDR2: KGHSH, LQKENI. CDR3: CASSPTQATGELFF. CDR3 nucleotides: TGTGCCAGCTCACCAACACAGGCTACCGGGGAGCTGTTTTTT.

The chain combines TRBV6-5 with TRBJ2-2, with no clear D. V was cut by 7 bases and J by 3 bases, with 12 bases left in between. Germline assignment: CDR1 MNHEY and CDR2 SVGAGI. This CDR3 is 14 amino acids long. As DNA, the CDR3 is TGTGCCAGCACCCCGATTCAGGACACCGGGGAGCTGTTTTTT. It translates to CASTPIQDTGELFF.

This clone showed up just once. The chain couples TRBV28 to TRBJ2-2; tentative D call: TRBD2 (5 bases). V lost 6 bases to trimming and J lost 5 bases, with 16 bases between them. This CDR3 comprises 15 residues. The germline V gene encodes CDR1 MDHEN and CDR2 SYDVKM. CDR3 in amino acids: CASSLRAGRTGELFF. Written as DNA, the CDR3 is TGTGCCAGCAGCCTGAGGGCCGGGCGTACCGGGGAGCTGTTTTTT.

V is TRBV5-4 and J is TRBJ2-1; 7 positions match TRBD2. This CDR3 has 17 amino acids. The germline V gene has CDR1 SGHNT and CDR2 YYREEE (reference sequence). The V and J ends lost 0 bases and 4 bases, in that order; junction bases with no gene match: 10. In DNA form, the CDR3 reads TGTGCCAGCAGCTTGGGACTCGGGGGAGGGAATTACAATGAGCAGTTCTTC. It translates to CASSLGLGGGNYNEQFF.

The rearrangement links TRBV7-2 to TRBJ1-4, with 7 bases fitting TRBD1. With V trimmed by 5 bases and J by 5 bases, 5 bases remained unmatched. CDR3 size: 14 residues. In germline, CDR1 is SGHTA, CDR2 FQGNSA. This chain's CDR3 is CASSPGQMNEKLFF. The CDR3 DNA sequence: TGTGCCAGCAGCCCGGGACAGATGAATGAAAAACTGTTTTTT.

CDR3 amino acids: CASRTDRATGELFF. DNA for the CDR3: TGTGCCAGCAGAACGGACAGGGCCACCGGGGAGCTGTTTTTT. J is TRBJ2-2 and V is TRBV2, with TRBD1 identical over 8 bases. Germline trimming cut 6 bases from V and 4 bases from J; bases unmatched to any gene: 4. The length of the CDR3 is 14 residues. Germline CDR1 reads SNHLY; CDR2 reads FYNNEI. Looking up the rest from reference TRBV2 and TRBJ2-2 gives the full variable domain: EPEVTQTPSHQVTQMGQEVILRCVPISNHLYFYWYRQILGQKVEFLVSFYNNEISEKSEIFDDQFSVERPDGSNFTLKIRSTKLEDSAMYFCASRTDRATGELFFGEGSRLTVL.

The rearrangement joins TRBV27 to TRBJ1-2; 8 positions agree with TRBD1. The CDR3 spans 15 residues. Looked up from germline, CDR1 is MNHEY and CDR2 is SMNVEV (reference sequence). V dropped 4 bases and J dropped 2; count of bases not matched to a gene: 6. The CDR3 nucleotides read TGTGCCAGCAGTTCGGGACAGGCTCTAAACTATGGCTACACCTTC. Its protein product is CASSSGQALNYGYTF.

The V call is TRBV30, the J call TRBJ2-6; 8 bases line up with TRBD1. The CDR3 has 18 amino acids. Unmatched junction bases numbered 8, after V lost 0 bases and J lost 1 base. Looked up from germline, CDR1 is GTSNPN and CDR2 is SVGIG (reference sequence). Written as DNA, the CDR3 is TGTGCCTGGAGTGTAATGGCAGGGGGCTCTTCTGGGGCCAACGTCCTGACTTTC. It yields the protein CAWSVMAGGSSGANVLTF.

The chain has TRBV27 and TRBJ1-4, with 12 positions matching TRBD1. In germline, CDR1 is MNHEY, CDR2 SMNVEV (reference sequence). This CDR3 spans 17 amino acids. J was trimmed by 6 bases and V by 5 bases; bases with no gene match: 10. Here the CDR3 DNA reads TGTGCCAGCAGTCTCATTGGGACAGGGGGCTTCGATGAAAAACTGTTTTTT. Protein product: CASSLIGTGGFDEKLFF.

The chain has TRBV2 and TRBJ1-1, with D possibly being TRBD1 (6 bases). CDR1 and CDR2 from the germline V gene are SNHLY and FYNNEI. The CDR3 is made up of 15 amino acids. The V gene lost 3 bases and the J gene lost 3 bases, with 14 bases spanning the gap. The CDR3: CASSDDSAGDTEAFF. For the CDR3, the DNA is TGTGCCAGCAGTGATGATTCTGCAGGGGACACTGAAGCTTTCTTT.

The chain has TRBV2 and TRBJ1-3; D gene ambiguous. Germline CDR1 is SNHLY and CDR2 is FYNNEI. This CDR3 comprises 15 residues. V was shortened by 0 bases and J by 0 bases, with 6 bases between the two germline ends. CDR3 residues: CASSEAGGSGNTIYF. The CDR3, as DNA: TGTGCCAGCAGTGAAGCGGGCGGCTCTGGAAACACCATATATTTT.

The rearrangement joins TRBV10-1 to TRBJ2-7; D gene uncertain. This CDR3 contains 13 residues. Germline CDR1 is WNHNN and CDR2 is SYGVQD (reference sequence). Trimming shortened V by 7 bases and J by 1 base, and 11 bases separated the two germline ends. The CDR3 here is CASKRGASYEQYF. For the CDR3, the DNA is TGCGCCAGCAAAAGAGGAGCTTCCTACGAGCAGTACTTC.

The rearrangement uses TRBV19 and TRBJ2-1; no reliable D call. The length of the CDR3 is 14 residues. Trimming stripped 3 bases from V and 4 bases from J, with 10 bases between. Germline values: CDR1 LNHDA, CDR2 SQIVND (reference sequence). As DNA, the CDR3 is TGTGCCAGTAGTATGGGTCTGAGGTACAATGAGCAGTTCTTC. Protein product: CASSMGLRYNEQFF.

The chain has TRBV9 and TRBJ2-5, with TRBD1 as a possible D gene (6 bases). Germline V gene sequence: CDR1 SGDLS, CDR2 YYNGEE. The CDR3 is 14 residues long. Trimming left V 0 bases short and J 5 bases short, with 11 bases between. CDR3 residues: CASSVGQVMETQYF. The CDR3 DNA is TGTGCCAGCAGCGTAGGACAGGTCATGGAGACCCAGTACTTC.

This chain joins TRBV25-1 and TRBJ1-2, with TRBD1 identical over 7 bases. Unmatched junction bases numbered 10, after V lost 1 base and J lost 5 bases. Germline CDR1 and CDR2: MGHDK and SYGVNS. This CDR3 is 16 amino acids long. The CDR3 protein is CASSESTPGTVYGYTF. Written as DNA, the CDR3 is TGTGCCAGCAGTGAATCGACCCCCGGGACAGTGTATGGCTACACCTTC.

J is TRBJ2-2 and V is TRBV5-5; TRBD1 aligns across 7 bases. Germline V gives CDR1 SGHKS, CDR2 YYEKEE (reference sequence). Losses at the gene ends were 0 bases for V and 9 bases for J; bases not matched to a gene: 14. This CDR3 spans 17 amino acids. CDR3 amino acids: CASSLGQGVPLRRELFF. CDR3 bases: TGTGCCAGCAGCTTGGGGCAGGGGGTCCCTCTGCGTAGGGAGCTGTTTTTT. Variable domain in full (rest from reference TRBV5-5 and TRBJ2-2): DAGVTQSPTHLIKTRGQQVTLRCSPISGHKSVSWYQQVLGQGPQFIFQYYEKEERGRGNFPDRFSARQFPNYSSELNVNALLLGDSALYLCASSLGQGVPLRRELFFGEGSRLTVL.

V and J are TRBV4-1 and TRBJ2-4; possibly TRBD2 for D (6 bases). The length of the CDR3 is 16 residues. The V gene lost 1 base and the J gene lost 3 bases, with 13 bases spanning the gap. The germline V gene has CDR1 MGHRA and CDR2 YSYEKL. The CDR3 DNA reads TGCGCCAGCAGCCAAGGGGGACTCCTCGGCAAAAACATTCAGTACTTC. Translated, it gives CASSQGGLLGKNIQYF.

This rearrangement joins TRBV7-9 to TRBJ1-1; D is perhaps TRBD1 (5 bases). The germline V gene encodes CDR1 SEHNR and CDR2 FQNEAQ (reference sequence). This CDR3 comprises 15 residues. The ends were cut back, 4 bases at V and 5 bases at J, with 17 bases in the middle. The CDR3 DNA sequence: TGTGCCAGCAGCTCCGGGCCAGGGCGGGGAACTGAAGCTTTCTTT. As protein: CASSSGPGRGTEAFF.

J is TRBJ1-5 and V is TRBV6-1; 7 nucleotides match TRBD1. The CDR3 runs 14 residues. Trimming removed 1 base from V and 7 bases from J; junction bases left unmatched: 4. Germline-derived CDR1 and CDR2 are MNHNS and SASEGT. CDR3 sequence: CASSEGTGGQPQHF. The CDR3 region has the DNA TGTGCCAGCAGTGAAGGGACAGGCGGGCAGCCCCAGCATTTT.

The V and J genes are TRBV2 and TRBJ2-7, with 9 bases identical to TRBD1. The V gene's germline CDR1 is SNHLY and CDR2 FYNNEI. V shed 3 bases and J 6 bases; nucleotides not matched to a gene: 6. This CDR3 has 14 amino acids. The CDR3 loop reads CASSEGQGRAEQYV. The CDR3 nucleotides are TGTGCCAGCAGTGAGGGACAGGGTCGGGCCGAGCAGTACGTC.

The CDR3 DNA follows: TGTGCCAGCTCACTAGAGACAGATACGCAGTATTTT. This gives the protein CASSLETDTQYF. The chain combines TRBV18 with TRBJ2-3, with D uncertain. The V gene lost 4 bases and the J gene lost 3 bases, with 5 bases spanning the gap. The CDR3 consists of 12 residues. Germline V CDR1 and CDR2: KGHSH, LQKENI.

The rearrangement uses TRBV7-2 and TRBJ2-1; 8 bases line up with TRBD2. Germline lookup yields CDR1 SGHTA and CDR2 FQGNSA. CDR3 size: 16 residues. The V gene end was trimmed by 5 bases and the J gene end by 6 bases; junction bases not matched to a gene: 12. CDR3 protein: CASSAQPGLGPNEQFF. The CDR3 DNA is TGTGCCAGCAGCGCCCAACCGGGACTAGGGCCCAATGAGCAGTTCTTC.

Here the CDR3 DNA reads TGTGCCAGCAGTGAAGAGGCCCGGGAGATCCAGCCCCAGCATTTT. Protein sequence: CASSEEAREIQPQHF. The chain joins TRBV6-1 to TRBJ1-5; D ambiguous. The CDR3 has 15 residues. Trimming took 1 base from V and 7 from J, leaving 14 bases between them. Germline-derived CDR1 and CDR2 are MNHNS and SASEGT.

This chain uses TRBV10-2 with TRBJ1-4; 9 bases are shared with TRBD1. Germline V gene sequence: CDR1 WSHSY, CDR2 SAAADI. This CDR3 has 13 amino acids. V was clipped by 9 bases and J by 7 bases; unmatched bases: 6. CDR3 sequence reads: CASTGGRSEKLFF. CDR3 coding DNA: TGCGCCAGTACAGGGGGCAGGAGTGAAAAACTGTTTTTT.

The chain recombines TRBV27 with TRBJ2-7; D remains ambiguous. The CDR3 loop spans 15 amino acids. V was trimmed by 5 bases and J by 2 bases, leaving 16 bases between them. Per germline, CDR1 MNHEY and CDR2 SMNVEV (reference sequence). The CDR3 nucleotides read TGTGCCAGCAGTCCTCGTGGTAACGTCGCCTACGAGCAGTACGTC. Its protein is CASSPRGNVAYEQYV.